One and the same sample provided the 17 T cell receptor beta chains below, sequenced in a study of blood T cell repertoires in COVID-19. Only in-frame clones appear in the TCRdb table, and some are missing; sequencing was by immunoSEQ multiplex PCR. This sample has about 32,000 clones, with 86% found just once. The sequenced sample consisted of peripheral blood. The receptors derive from a woman of 80 years or more with active or convalescent COVID-19.

The CDR3 reads CASSERQSNNSPLHF. Here the CDR3 DNA reads TGTGCCAGCAGTGAAAGACAGTCCAATAATTCACCCCTCCACTTT. The rearrangement uses TRBV2 and TRBJ1-6; the D gene is possibly TRBD1 (5 bases). The V end lost 2 bases, the J end lost 5 bases, and 10 bases lay between the germline ends. The length of the CDR3 is 15 residues. Germline CDR1 reads SNHLY; CDR2 reads FYNNEI.

This chain links TRBV20-1 with TRBJ1-3; unclear D gene. This CDR3 is 14 amino acids long. Germline CDR1 and CDR2: DFQATT and SNEGSKA (reference sequence). Trimming shortened V by 3 bases and J by 0 bases, and 9 bases separated the two germline ends. CDR3 region: CSASFRSSGNTIYF. CDR3 coding DNA: TGCAGTGCTAGTTTCCGTAGCTCTGGAAACACCATATATTTT.

The chain links TRBV28 to TRBJ2-5; 7 bases are shared with TRBD2. Germline V gives CDR1 MDHEN, CDR2 SYDVKM. The CDR3 is 13 amino acids. The V and J ends lost 6 bases and 5 bases, in that order; junction bases with no gene match: 6. Here the CDR3 DNA reads TGTGCCAGCAGCCTCAACGGGAGGGAGACCCAGTACTTC. As protein: CASSLNGRETQYF.

The chain is built from TRBV29-1 and TRBJ1-1; 7 bases match TRBD1. The CDR3 runs 14 residues. J lost 1 base, V lost 5 bases, and 7 bases had no gene match. Germline V lookup: CDR1 SQVTM, CDR2 ANQGSEA. The CDR3 loop reads CSVFKGAGNTEAFF. In DNA, the CDR3 is TGCAGCGTTTTTAAGGGGGCAGGGAACACTGAAGCTTTCTTT.

CDR3 nucleotide sequence: TGTGCCAGCAGCTTACCCAGGACAGGGGGCATTGTGGATGAGCAGTTCTTC. This codes for CASSLPRTGGIVDEQFF. The chain is built from TRBV7-6 and TRBJ2-1; 11 bases agree with TRBD1. Trimming took 2 bases from V and 8 from J; bases not matched to a gene: 11. Germline V lookup: CDR1 SGHVS, CDR2 FNYEAQ. The CDR3 loop spans 17 amino acids.

The V gene is TRBV30, the J gene TRBJ2-3; D not certain. This CDR3 region has 15 residues. Germline CDR1 GTSNPN, CDR2 SVGIG (reference sequence). V was shortened by 2 bases and J by 0 bases, with 12 bases between the two germline ends. The DNA for the CDR3 is TGTGCCTGGAGTTTGGGCTTACCTAGCACAGATACGCAGTATTTT. Translation: CAWSLGLPSTDTQYF.

The rearrangement uses TRBV5-1 and TRBJ1-2; D remains unclear. Trimming left V 0 bases short and J 2 bases short, with 8 bases between. The CDR3 contains 14 residues. The V gene's germline CDR1 is SGHRS and CDR2 YFSETQ. The CDR3 DNA is TGCGCCAGCAGCTTGGCGCCGGTAAACTATGGCTACACCTTC. This translates into CASSLAPVNYGYTF. The complete variable domain, with remaining parts taken from reference TRBV5-1 and TRBJ1-2, reads KAGVTQTPRYLIKTRGQQVTLSCSPISGHRSVSWYQQTPGQGLQFLFEYFSETQRNKGNFPGRFSGRQFSNSRSEMNVSTLELGDSALYLCASSLAPVNYGYTFGSGTRLTVV.

This clone has a handful of counts. V gene TRBV29-1 combines with J gene TRBJ1-2; 7 positions match TRBD1. V shed 8 bases and J 4 bases; nucleotides not matched to a gene: 7. This CDR3 has 12 amino acids. The germline V gene has CDR1 SQVTM and CDR2 ANQGSEA. The CDR3 spells CSINRGPYGYTF. Here the CDR3 DNA reads TGCAGCATAAACAGGGGTCCCTATGGCTACACCTTC.

In nucleotides, the CDR3 is TGTGCCAGCAGTGCCCCAGGGGGTGGCCGGTCTGAACATTTT. It yields the protein CASSAPGGGRSEHF. The J gene is TRBJ1-5, the V gene TRBV28; 7 bases align to TRBD1. The CDR3 covers 14 residues. V gave up 5 bases and J gave up 16 bases; unmatched junction bases: 17. Germline V gene lookup returns CDR1 MDHEN and CDR2 SYDVKM.

The V gene is TRBV30, the J gene TRBJ1-1, with D perhaps TRBD1 (5 bases). The CDR3 is made up of 14 amino acids. Germline V lookup: CDR1 GTSNPN, CDR2 SVGIG (reference sequence). The V end lost 2 bases, the J end lost 4 bases, and 14 bases lay between the germline ends. The CDR3 here is CAWSPRRGGTEAFF. The CDR3 bases are TGTGCCTGGAGTCCCCGTAGGGGAGGCACTGAAGCTTTCTTT.

This chain links TRBV9 with TRBJ2-1; possibly TRBD1 for D (6 bases). CDR1 is SGDLS, CDR2 YYNGEE, per germline. This CDR3 is 13 amino acids long. With 1 base removed from V and 9 bases from J, the gap between germline ends came to 11 bases. The CDR3 coding sequence is TGTGCCAGCAGCGTATCCACAGGGAGTGAGCAGTTCTTC. Translating gives CASSVSTGSEQFF.

The chain carries TRBV28 and TRBJ2-7; the match to TRBD2 covers 12 bases. In germline, CDR1 is MDHEN, CDR2 SYDVKM. The CDR3 runs 14 residues. The V and J ends lost 10 bases and 3 bases, in that order; junction bases with no gene match: 7. The CDR3: CAIGTSGQIYEQYF. The CDR3 DNA reads as TGTGCCATCGGGACTAGCGGGCAGATCTACGAGCAGTACTTC.

J is TRBJ2-7 and V is TRBV27, with TRBD1 matching over 9 bases. V shed 6 bases, J shed 5 bases, and the junction held 8 bases outside the gene matches. The CDR3 is 14 residues long. CDR1 is MNHEY and CDR2 is SMNVEV in the germline V gene (reference sequence). CDR3 bases: TGTGCCAGCAGCCCTAACAGGGGGCGAGACGAGCAGTACTTC. This translates into CASSPNRGRDEQYF.

This chain connects TRBV19 to TRBJ2-1, with 7 positions matching TRBD2. The CDR3 sequence is 15 residues long. The V and J ends lost 6 bases and 0 bases, in that order; junction bases with no gene match: 5. CDR1 LNHDA and CDR2 SQIVND come from the germline V gene (reference sequence). CDR3 in amino acids: CASSIGGGSYNEQFF. In DNA form, the CDR3 reads TGTGCCAGTAGCATCGGCGGGGGCTCCTACAATGAGCAGTTCTTC.

This chain links TRBV5-4 with TRBJ2-5; 12 bases line up with TRBD2. There are 15 residues in the CDR3. The junction had 4 bases not matched to a gene; V was cut back by 3 bases and J by 4 bases. Germline lookup yields CDR1 SGHNT and CDR2 YYREEE (reference sequence). CDR3 loop: CASSSPGLAGETQYF. The CDR3 region has the DNA TGTGCCAGCAGCTCCCCGGGACTAGCGGGAGAGACCCAGTACTTC.

The chain joins TRBV2 to TRBJ2-3; D is undetermined. V dropped 7 bases and J dropped 6 bases, with 8 bases sitting between them. CDR1 is SNHLY, CDR2 FYNNEI, per germline. This CDR3 spans 11 amino acids. DNA of the CDR3: TGTGCCAGCATCTATATGGATACGCAGTATTTT. Translation: CASIYMDTQYF. Based on the CDR3 plus reference TRBV2 and TRBJ2-3, the full variable domain is EPEVTQTPSHQVTQMGQEVILRCVPISNHLYFYWYRQILGQKVEFLVSFYNNEISEKSEIFDDQFSVERPDGSNFTLKIRSTKLEDSAMYFCASIYMDTQYFGPGTRLTVL.

The V call is TRBV20-1, the J call TRBJ2-7; tentative D call: TRBD2 (6 bases). The germline V and J ends were trimmed by 3 bases and 2 bases, with 29 bases remaining between them. The V gene's germline CDR1 is DFQATT and CDR2 SNEGSKA (reference sequence). The CDR3 consists of 19 residues. The CDR3 loop is CSASSSSGRTLTSAYEQYF. The DNA for the CDR3 is TGCAGTGCTAGTTCTTCGTCGGGGCGGACTTTGACTAGTGCCTACGAGCAGTACTTC.